These 26 T cell receptor beta chains share one sample of origin, sequenced in a study of cytomegalovirus exposure and HLA in healthy donors. Use of 60 Vbeta and 13 Jbeta primers characterized the PCR. Some clones are missing from TCRdb's copy, which holds only in-frame ones; the method was immunoSEQ multiplex PCR. The table shows some 150,000 clones, with approximately 68% occurring only once. Sequenced sample: PBMCs. The receptors derive from a man in his 60s in good health and CMV-seronegative.

The rearrangement joins TRBV7-3 to TRBJ2-3; maybe TRBD1 (5 bases). The CDR3 runs to 15 residues. V was shortened by 7 bases and J by 4 bases, with 18 bases between the two germline ends. CDR1 and CDR2 (germline): SGHTA, FQGTGA. The CDR3, as DNA: TGTGCCAGCACCCAAACCGGCAGGGCTGCAGATACGCAGTATTTT. Its translation is CASTQTGRAADTQYF.

The chain joins TRBV18 to TRBJ1-3, with a possible D match to TRBD1 (6 bases). The germline gives CDR1 KGHSH, CDR2 LQKENI. V lost 5 bases and J 0 bases, leaving 14 bases between the germline ends. This CDR3 comprises 16 residues. The CDR3 is CASSNTVDSSGNTIYF. CDR3 DNA sequence: TGTGCCAGCTCAAACACTGTGGACAGCTCTGGAAACACCATATATTTT.

This clone was counted between two and nine times. The chain links TRBV19 to TRBJ2-7; D may be TRBD2 (5 bases). Germline assignment: CDR1 LNHDA and CDR2 SQIVND (reference sequence). Between the trimmed V and J ends, which lost 6 bases and 2 bases, there was a span of 14 bases. The CDR3 has 14 amino acids. The CDR3 loop is CASSPGGNTYEQYF. CDR3 nucleotides: TGTGCCAGTAGCCCCGGAGGAAACACCTACGAGCAGTACTTC.

V and J are TRBV19 and TRBJ2-2, with D perhaps TRBD2 (5 bases). The V gene lost 7 bases and the J gene lost 2 bases, with 11 bases spanning the gap. CDR1 and CDR2 (germline): LNHDA, SQIVND (reference sequence). CDR3 size: 14 residues. CDR3 sequence (DNA): TGTGCCAGTACAAGGAGACTAAACACCGGGGAGCTGTTTTTT. Amino acids: CASTRRLNTGELFF.

The V gene is TRBV27, the J gene TRBJ1-2, with D tentatively TRBD1 (6 bases). V shed 3 bases and J shed 5 bases, with 16 bases lying between them. The germline gives CDR1 MNHEY, CDR2 SMNVEV (reference sequence). There are 15 residues in the CDR3. The CDR3: CASSFQADRAYGYTF. In DNA, the CDR3 is TGTGCCAGCAGTTTTCAGGCGGACAGAGCTTATGGCTACACCTTC.

A word on this clone: At one end, the junction sequence differs from germline, possibly due to a read error. Within the sample, other DNA sequences also encode this same CDR3. The chain employs TRBV30 and TRBJ1-1; the match to TRBD1 covers 10 bases. This CDR3 comprises 15 residues. CDR1 is GTSNPN and CDR2 is SVGIG in the germline V gene (reference sequence). Written as DNA, the CDR3 is TGTGCCTGGAGTGTAATGGGACAGGGGTCGACTGAGGCTTTCTTT. Its protein product is CAWSVMGQGSTEAFF.

The V gene is TRBV4-1, the J gene TRBJ1-4; possible D gene TRBD1, 5 bases. This CDR3 contains 17 residues. Trimming removed 0 bases from V and 5 bases from J, with 16 bases in between. Germline CDR1 and CDR2: MGHRA and YSYEKL. The CDR3 spells CASSQDGAEIPNEKLFF. The CDR3 region has the DNA TGCGCCAGCAGCCAAGATGGGGCAGAGATACCGAATGAAAAACTGTTTTTT.

This rearrangement joins TRBV6-5 to TRBJ2-1, with TRBD2 as a possible D gene (5 bases). CDR1 MNHEY and CDR2 SVGAGI come from the germline V gene. The CDR3 is 14 amino acids. Trimming left V 2 bases short and J 7 bases short, with 12 bases between. The DNA for the CDR3 is TGTGCCAGCAGTTACACACACACTAGAAATGAGCAGTTCTTC. Amino acids: CASSYTHTRNEQFF.

J is TRBJ1-2 and V is TRBV18, with D possibly being TRBD1 (6 bases). Trimming cost V 1 base and J 4 bases, with 10 bases left between them. The germline gives CDR1 KGHSH, CDR2 LQKENI. There are 14 residues in the CDR3. CDR3 sequence: CASSPLPTGYGYTF. The CDR3 DNA follows: TGTGCCAGCTCACCACTCCCGACAGGCTATGGCTACACCTTC.

This chain connects TRBV5-4 to TRBJ1-2, with D unclear. Germline values: CDR1 SGHNT, CDR2 YYREEE (reference sequence). V was clipped by 0 bases and J by 6 bases, with 6 bases between them. The CDR3 has 12 residues. CDR3 region: CASSLDFNGYTF. The CDR3 coding sequence is TGTGCCAGCAGCTTGGATTTTAATGGCTACACCTTC.

This clone was recorded a few times. The chain is built from TRBV29-1 and TRBJ1-4; the D is unclear. Trimming cost V 6 bases and J 8 bases, with 19 bases left between them. Germline CDR1 reads SQVTM; CDR2 reads ANQGSEA. The CDR3 is 14 residues long. The CDR3 DNA is TGCAGCGTAGACTTACCCAACATACCCGAAAAACTGTTTTTT. Protein product: CSVDLPNIPEKLFF.

The V call is TRBV12-5, the J call TRBJ1-1; 9 positions agree with TRBD1. The CDR3 covers 15 residues. The V gene end was trimmed by 5 bases and the J gene end by 0 bases; junction bases not matched to a gene: 4. Per the germline V gene, CDR1 is LGHNT and CDR2 is FRNRAP. Here the CDR3 DNA reads TGTGCTAGTGGTCCCGACAGGGGGTTGAACACTGAAGCTTTCTTT. Amino acids: CASGPDRGLNTEAFF.

The chain recombines TRBV5-6 with TRBJ2-2; a possible D gene is TRBD2 (6 bases). This CDR3 has 16 residues. V lost 0 bases and J 5 bases, leaving 14 bases between the germline ends. The V gene's germline CDR1 is SGHDT and CDR2 YYEEEE. The CDR3 bases are TGTGCCAGCAGCTTGGCCCCGGGACTTAGGACCGGGGAGCTGTTTTTT. Translation: CASSLAPGLRTGELFF.

The chain uses TRBV4-1 and TRBJ1-1; the D is unclear. CDR1 is MGHRA, CDR2 YSYEKL, per germline. The CDR3 has 16 amino acids. Trimming took off 0 bases at V and 3 bases at J, with 14 bases between the two ends. The CDR3 sequence: CASSQDAPGKDTEAFF. The CDR3 DNA follows: TGCGCCAGCAGCCAAGATGCCCCGGGGAAGGACACTGAAGCTTTCTTT.

The J gene is TRBJ2-5, the V gene TRBV2, with D possibly TRBD2 on 6 matching bases. CDR1 and CDR2 from the germline V gene are SNHLY and FYNNEI. The V end lost 6 bases, the J end lost 1 base, and 15 bases lay between the germline ends. The CDR3 is made up of 15 amino acids. The CDR3 is CASRTEEGIQETQYF. Written as DNA, the CDR3 is TGTGCCAGCAGGACCGAGGAGGGCATCCAAGAGACCCAGTACTTC.

The count of this clone is one. The chain joins TRBV30 to TRBJ2-2; 10 bases fit TRBD1. Germline CDR1 reads GTSNPN; CDR2 reads SVGIG (reference sequence). Trimming cost V 3 bases and J 3 bases; bases outside gene matches: 7. The CDR3 covers 16 residues. The CDR3 is CAWSLGTGADTGELFF. DNA for the CDR3: TGTGCCTGGAGCCTTGGGACAGGGGCTGACACCGGGGAGCTGTTTTTT.

V and J are TRBV29-1 and TRBJ1-1; D is possibly TRBD1 (5 bases). This CDR3 region has 15 residues. With 1 base removed from V and 3 bases from J, the gap between germline ends came to 15 bases. Germline lookup yields CDR1 SQVTM and CDR2 ANQGSEA. The CDR3 sequence is CSVEAGGPWDTEAFF. The CDR3 bases are TGCAGCGTTGAAGCGGGGGGACCCTGGGACACTGAAGCTTTCTTT.

The J gene is TRBJ2-7, the V gene TRBV2; D is perhaps TRBD1 (6 bases). This CDR3 has 14 amino acids. Deletions cut 6 bases from V and 1 base from J, with 13 bases between. Germline-derived CDR1 and CDR2 are SNHLY and FYNNEI. CDR3 amino acids: CASSMDSLSYEQYF. The CDR3 coding sequence is TGTGCCAGCAGCATGGACAGCCTTTCCTACGAGCAGTACTTC.

Here the CDR3 reads CASKSGRRNEQFF. CDR3 sequence (DNA): TGTGCCAGCAAAAGCGGGAGGAGAAATGAGCAGTTCTTC. V usage is TRBV25-1 and J usage is TRBJ2-1; TRBD2 aligns across 9 bases. Germline V lookup: CDR1 MGHDK, CDR2 SYGVNS. The CDR3 extends over 13 amino acids. The trim removed 7 bases at V and 7 bases at J, leaving 5 bases unmatched.

This sequence joins TRBV6-5 and TRBJ2-7, with D tentatively TRBD2 (5 bases). Trimming stripped 6 bases from V and 0 bases from J, with 15 bases between. Germline V gene sequence: CDR1 MNHEY, CDR2 SVGAGI. This CDR3 is 15 amino acids long. The CDR3 reads CASRKPDFSSYEQYF. The CDR3 DNA reads TGTGCCAGCAGGAAACCGGACTTTTCCTCCTACGAGCAGTACTTC.

This rearrangement joins TRBV4-2 to TRBJ2-7, with D possibly matching TRBD2 (5 bases). Trimming cost V 1 base and J 0 bases, with 19 bases left between them. Germline values: CDR1 LGHNA, CDR2 YNFKEQ. The length of the CDR3 is 18 residues. The CDR3: CASSQGRTRSGGSYEQYF. The DNA of the CDR3 is TGTGCCAGCAGCCAAGGACGAACTAGGTCCGGAGGCTCCTACGAGCAGTACTTC.

The chain couples TRBV27 to TRBJ1-4, with 8 positions matching TRBD1. V was clipped by 2 bases and J by 6 bases; unmatched bases: 2. CDR1 is MNHEY and CDR2 is SMNVEV in the germline V gene (reference sequence). CDR3 length: 14 amino acids. The chain's CDR3 is CASSLRQGYEKLFF. CDR3 sequence (DNA): TGTGCCAGCAGTTTAAGACAGGGGTATGAAAAACTGTTTTTT.

V gene TRBV6-5 combines with J gene TRBJ2-5; TRBD1 matches at 10 bases. The end of the DNA fits TRBJ2-7 better, so the J call may be wrong. CDR3 size: 14 residues. Germline lookup yields CDR1 MNHEY and CDR2 SVGAGI. The CDR3 protein is CATTPRQGANEQYF. In nucleotides, the CDR3 is TGTGCCACCACGCCGCGACAGGGGGCCAACGAGCAGTACTTC.

The chain couples TRBV27 to TRBJ2-1; D call uncertain. Germline-derived CDR1 and CDR2 are MNHEY and SMNVEV (reference sequence). V was pared by 7 bases and J by 5 bases, with 12 bases between. CDR3 length: 13 amino acids. For the CDR3, the DNA is TGTGCCAGCACCAAAAACTTAGACAATGAGCAGTTCTTC. It is translated as CASTKNLDNEQFF.

This chain connects TRBV27 to TRBJ2-5, with 9 bases that match TRBD1. CDR1 is MNHEY, CDR2 SMNVEV, per germline (reference sequence). There are 12 residues in the CDR3. V was pared by 5 bases and J by 11 bases, with 6 bases of the junction left unmatched. The CDR3 loop is CASSAYRGRQYF. The DNA of the CDR3 is TGTGCCAGCAGTGCTTACAGGGGGCGGCAGTACTTC.

The chain joins TRBV19 to TRBJ1-5; D is ambiguous. The germline CDR1 and CDR2 sequences are LNHDA and SQIVND (reference sequence). The CDR3 is made up of 14 amino acids. The V gene lost 0 bases and the J gene lost 3 bases, with 6 bases spanning the gap. This CDR3 is CASSIELANQPQHF. CDR3 nucleotide sequence: TGTGCCAGTAGTATAGAACTTGCCAATCAGCCCCAGCATTTT.